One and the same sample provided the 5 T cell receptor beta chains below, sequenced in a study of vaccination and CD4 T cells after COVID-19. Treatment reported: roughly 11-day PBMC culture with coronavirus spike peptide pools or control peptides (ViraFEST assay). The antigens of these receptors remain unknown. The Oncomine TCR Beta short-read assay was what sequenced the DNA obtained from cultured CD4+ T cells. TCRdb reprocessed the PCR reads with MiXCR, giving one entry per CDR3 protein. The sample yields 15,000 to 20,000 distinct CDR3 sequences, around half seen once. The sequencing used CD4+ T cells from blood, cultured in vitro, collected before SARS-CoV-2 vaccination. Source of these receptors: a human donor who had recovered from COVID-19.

The CDR3 bases are TGTGCCAGCGCAGTAGAGGATAAATCCAATGAGCAGTTCTTC. Encoded protein: CASAVEDKSNEQFF. The chain employs TRBV2 and TRBJ2-1, with D hard to call. From germline, CDR1 is SNHLY and CDR2 FYNNEI. The CDR3 covers 14 residues. Trimming removed 8 bases from V and 6 bases from J, with 17 bases in between.

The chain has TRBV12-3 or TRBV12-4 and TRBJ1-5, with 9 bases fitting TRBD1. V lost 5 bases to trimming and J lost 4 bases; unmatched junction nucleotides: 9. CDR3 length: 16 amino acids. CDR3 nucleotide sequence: TGTGCCAGCAGTAAATCACAGGGGGCACTAAATCAGCCCCAGCATTTT. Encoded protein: CASSKSQGALNQPQHF.

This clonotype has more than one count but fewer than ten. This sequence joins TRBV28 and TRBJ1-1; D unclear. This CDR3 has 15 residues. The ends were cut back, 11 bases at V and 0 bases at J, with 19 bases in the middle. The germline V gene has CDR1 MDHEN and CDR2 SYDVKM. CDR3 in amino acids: CAARGSPLMNTEAFF. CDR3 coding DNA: TGTGCCGCTCGAGGGAGCCCGCTCATGAACACTGAAGCTTTCTTT.

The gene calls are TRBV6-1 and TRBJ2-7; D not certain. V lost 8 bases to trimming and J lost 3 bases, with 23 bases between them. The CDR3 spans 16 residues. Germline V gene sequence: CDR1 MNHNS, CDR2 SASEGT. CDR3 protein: CASQLWSPLSFYEQYF. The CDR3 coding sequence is TGTGCCAGCCAACTGTGGAGCCCACTTAGCTTCTACGAGCAGTACTTC.

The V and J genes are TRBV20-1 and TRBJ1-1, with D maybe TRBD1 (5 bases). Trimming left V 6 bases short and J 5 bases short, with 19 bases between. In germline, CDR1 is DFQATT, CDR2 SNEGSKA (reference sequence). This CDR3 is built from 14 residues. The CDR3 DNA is TGCAGTGCCCAGAGCGGTTCGACAGAGACTGAAGCTTTCTTT. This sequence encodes CSAQSGSTETEAFF.